The entry below describes one TCR beta chain. Its recognized antigen is unknown. Base qualities are not provided; no much larger clone lies one nucleotide away. RNA was extracted using the RNeasy kit, and about 0.45 to 1 ug of the RNA was reverse transcribed with random hexamers. TCR beta CDR3 regions were amplified with the immunoSEQ multiplex PCR assay covering 54 Vbeta and 13 Jbeta segments. PCR amplification bias was corrected by using a synthetic template baseline for primer optimization and computational correction. The paper's data handling went like this. Only productive sequences were kept, with reads annotated to V, D and J genes according to IMGT and analyzed in immunoSEQ Analyzer. To calculate clonality, Shannon entropy was normalized by log2 of the number of productive unique sequences and then subtracted from one. For each patient and control, public and private clones were evaluated among the 100 most prevalent clones. Clones were defined as Susac-specific when absent from the healthy and MS cohorts, from roughly 1,000 published viral clones and from other ImmuneACCESS disease sequences. The public reads were reprocessed in TCRdb via fastp at Q25 and MiXCR, keeping in-frame beta chains. CDR3 protein duplicates are merged, each entry listing the most common genes and DNA. Here the V and J calls rest on TCRdb's processing, not on the authors' analysis. This sample has a few hundred thousand distinct CDR3 sequences in its table, and over 75% of those were observed once. Together, the top ten hold 0.21% of the sample.

These data come from a study of CD8 T cells in Susac syndrome (dated by TCRdb to the late 2010s). A note on the overall study: The study used repertoire sequencing to test whether antigen drove CD8+ T cell activation and differentiation in Susac syndrome. CD8+ T cell repertoire clonality was compared between over 9 healthy donors, approximately 14 Susac syndrome patients and approximately 16 multiple sclerosis patients.

Summary of the overall study and its limitations: The number of individuals in the TCR sequencing and HLA analysis was recognized as being relatively small.

High-throughput TCR beta sequencing profiled peripheral blood CD8+ and CD4+ T cells from healthy donors, Susac syndrome patients and multiple sclerosis patients. Multiple sclerosis controls were treatment-naive patients with stable or active relapsing-remitting disease fulfilling revised McDonald criteria. Bulk CD8+ and CD4+ T cells were purified by magnetic negative isolation, while CD8+ TEMRA cells were enriched using FACS. Blood was collected in EDTA tubes and processed within 24 hours, with PBMCs isolated through density gradient centrifugation. PBMCs intended for TCR sequencing were cryopreserved in liquid nitrogen and were subsequently thawed in a 37 degrees C water bath. The sorted or isolated CD4+, CD8+ and CD8+ TEMRA cells reached a purity of at least 90%. V loses 8 bases of germline sequence and J loses 2 bases, and the interval between the two ends is 12 bases. CDR1 and CDR2 (LNHNV, YYDKDF) derive from the germline V gene (reference sequence). The CDR3 contains 14 residues, cysteine and phenylalanine counted. Of all the DNA, just the CDR3 is kept, 42 bases in frame from base 1.

This receptor was obtained from a human donor with multiple sclerosis. This sequence uses TRBV15 and TRBJ1-4; the D gene is not confidently resolved. Sample: CD8+ T cells from PBMCs. The CDR3 is CATEPGSTNEKLFF. The bases are TGTGCCACCGAGCCGGGTAGCACTAATGAAAAACTGTTTTTT.